The 9 T cell receptor beta chains below were found in one sample sequenced in a study of cytomegalovirus exposure and HLA in healthy donors. PCR primers comprised 60 Vbeta and 13 Jbeta primers. Using immunoSEQ multiplex PCR, the repertoire was profiled, and TCRdb retains in-frame clones only, with some absent. This sample has about 94,000 clones, with 78% found just once. Material: PBMCs. The receptor set was obtained from an older woman in good health and CMV-seronegative.

This chain connects TRBV5-4 to TRBJ2-2, with 7 bases lining up with TRBD2. Germline assignment: CDR1 SGHNT and CDR2 YYREEE (reference sequence). This CDR3 has 13 amino acids. J gave up 8 bases and V 4 bases, and 5 bases lay outside the gene matches. The CDR3 region is CASSPQGGGELFF. CDR3 DNA sequence: TGTGCCAGCAGCCCCCAGGGAGGGGGGGAGCTGTTTTTT. The full variable domain, completed using reference TRBV5-4 and TRBJ2-2, is ETGVTQSPTHLIKTRGQQVTLRCSSQSGHNTVSWYQQALGQGPQFIFQYYREEENGRGNFPPRFSGLQFPNYSSELNVNALELDDSALYLCASSPQGGGELFFGEGSRLTVL.

This chain uses TRBV2 with TRBJ2-5; 9 bases match TRBD2. The germline gives CDR1 SNHLY, CDR2 FYNNEI. The CDR3 totals 18 residues. V was pared by 3 bases and J by 4 bases, with 15 bases of the junction left unmatched. Here the CDR3 DNA reads TGTGCCAGCAGTGACGGGGACAGAGGCGGGAGGGCAGGAGAGACCCAGTACTTC. Amino acids: CASSDGDRGGRAGETQYF.

The chain couples TRBV19 to TRBJ2-2; D is uncertain. Germline loops: CDR1 LNHDA, CDR2 SQIVND (reference sequence). This CDR3 region has 15 residues. Trimming took 1 base from V and 1 from J, leaving 7 bases between them. CDR3 in amino acids: CASSIGGLNTGELFF. CDR3 nucleotides: TGTGCCAGTAGTATAGGCGGTTTGAACACCGGGGAGCTGTTTTTT. Full variable domain (outside the CDR3, taken from reference TRBV19 and TRBJ2-2): DGGITQSPKYLFRKEGQNVTLSCEQNLNHDAMYWYRQDPGQGLRLIYYSQIVNDFQKGDIAEGYSVSREKKESFPLTVTSAQKNPTAFYLCASSIGGLNTGELFFGEGSRLTVL.

This chain joins TRBV10-3 and TRBJ1-2, with 10 bases aligning to TRBD1. Trimming removed 5 bases from V and 6 bases from J; junction bases left unmatched: 6. The CDR3 extends over 14 amino acids. In germline, CDR1 is ENHRY, CDR2 SYGVKD. In DNA form, the CDR3 reads TGTGCCATCAGTATGACAGGGGGCGAAGATGGCTACACCTTC. Protein: CAISMTGGEDGYTF.

The V call is TRBV6-6, the J call TRBJ1-5; 9 nucleotides align to TRBD1. Germline loops: CDR1 MNHNY, CDR2 SVGAGI (reference sequence). After removal of 5 bases from V and 5 bases from J, the junction contained 1 base not matched to a gene. This CDR3 spans 13 amino acids. This chain's CDR3 is CASSRTGDQPQHF. The DNA of the CDR3 is TGTGCCAGCAGTCGGACAGGGGATCAGCCCCAGCATTTT.

This clone was recorded only once. The chain combines TRBV5-1 with TRBJ2-2; 8 bases match TRBD2. Trimming at V came to 4 bases and at J to 4 bases, leaving 3 bases not matched to a gene. The CDR3 spans 14 residues. Germline V gene sequence: CDR1 SGHRS, CDR2 YFSETQ. CDR3 sequence reads: CASSPTSVTGELFF. CDR3 in DNA: TGCGCCAGCAGCCCGACTAGCGTCACCGGGGAGCTGTTTTTT. Using reference TRBV5-1 and TRBJ2-2 for the parts outside the CDR3, the full variable domain is KAGVTQTPRYLIKTRGQQVTLSCSPISGHRSVSWYQQTPGQGLQFLFEYFSETQRNKGNFPGRFSGRQFSNSRSEMNVSTLELGDSALYLCASSPTSVTGELFFGEGSRLTVL.

The V call is TRBV25-1, the J call TRBJ2-2, with D possibly being TRBD1 (5 bases). Germline V gene data show CDR1 as MGHDK and CDR2 as SYGVNS. The CDR3 spans 16 residues. The V and J ends lost 5 bases and 0 bases respectively, with 13 bases between them. The CDR3 DNA is TGTGCCAGCAGTTCCGTCAGGGCCGCGAACACCGGGGAGCTGTTTTTT. Translation gives CASSSVRAANTGELFF.

The CDR3 region is CASSETTGWETQYF. The CDR3 coding sequence is TGTGCCAGCAGTGAGACGACAGGGTGGGAGACCCAGTACTTC. The genes are TRBV6-1 and TRBJ2-5; 7 bases map to TRBD1. CDR1 MNHNS and CDR2 SASEGT come from the germline V gene. Germline trimming cut 3 bases from V and 5 bases from J; bases unmatched to any gene: 6. The length of the CDR3 is 14 residues.

The rearrangement links TRBV5-6 to TRBJ1-2; D gene ambiguous. Germline V gene lookup returns CDR1 SGHDT and CDR2 YYEEEE. CDR3 length: 14 amino acids. The V gene lost 4 bases and the J gene lost 5 bases, with 15 bases spanning the gap. CDR3 sequence reads: CASSPSWQTYGYTF. DNA for the CDR3: TGTGCCAGCAGCCCCTCCTGGCAGACATATGGCTACACCTTC.